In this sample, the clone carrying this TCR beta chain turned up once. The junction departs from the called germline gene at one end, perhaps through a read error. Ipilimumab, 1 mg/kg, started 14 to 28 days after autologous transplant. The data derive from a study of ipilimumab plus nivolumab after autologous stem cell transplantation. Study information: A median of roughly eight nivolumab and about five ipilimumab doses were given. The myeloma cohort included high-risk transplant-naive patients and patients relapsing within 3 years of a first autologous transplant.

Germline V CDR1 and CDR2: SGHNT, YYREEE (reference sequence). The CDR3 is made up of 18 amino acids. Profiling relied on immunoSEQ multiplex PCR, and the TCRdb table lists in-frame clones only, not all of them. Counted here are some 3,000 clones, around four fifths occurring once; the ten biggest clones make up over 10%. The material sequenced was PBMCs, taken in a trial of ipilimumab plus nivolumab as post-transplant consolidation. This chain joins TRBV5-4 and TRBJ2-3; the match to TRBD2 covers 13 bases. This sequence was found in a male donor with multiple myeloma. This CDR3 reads CASGLPTGTSGGTDTQYF. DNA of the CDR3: TGTGCCAGCGGCTTGCCGACCGGGACTAGCGGGGGCACAGATACGCAGTATTTT.